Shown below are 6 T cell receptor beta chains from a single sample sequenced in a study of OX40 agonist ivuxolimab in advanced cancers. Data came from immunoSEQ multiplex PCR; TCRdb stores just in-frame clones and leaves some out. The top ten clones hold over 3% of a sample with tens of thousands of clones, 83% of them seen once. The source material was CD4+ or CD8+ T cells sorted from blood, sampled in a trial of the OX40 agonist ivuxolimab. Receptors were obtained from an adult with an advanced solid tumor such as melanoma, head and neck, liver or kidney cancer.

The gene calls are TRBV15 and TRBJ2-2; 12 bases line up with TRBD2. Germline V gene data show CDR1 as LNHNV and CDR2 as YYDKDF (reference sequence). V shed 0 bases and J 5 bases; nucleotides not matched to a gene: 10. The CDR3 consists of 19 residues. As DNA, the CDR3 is TGTGCCACCAGCAGAGATTGGGGTGTAGGGACTAGCGGGACCGGGGAGCTGTTTTTT. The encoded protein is CATSRDWGVGTSGTGELFF.

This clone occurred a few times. The CDR3 DNA reads as TGCGCCAGCAGCTTGGCACCGACTAGCGGGATAAGCACAGATACGCAGTATTTT. Translated: CASSLAPTSGISTDTQYF. The V and J genes are TRBV5-1 and TRBJ2-3; 11 bases line up with TRBD2. V was clipped by 0 bases and J by 0 bases; unmatched bases: 6. CDR1 is SGHRS and CDR2 is YFSETQ in the germline V gene. The CDR3 sequence is 18 residues long.

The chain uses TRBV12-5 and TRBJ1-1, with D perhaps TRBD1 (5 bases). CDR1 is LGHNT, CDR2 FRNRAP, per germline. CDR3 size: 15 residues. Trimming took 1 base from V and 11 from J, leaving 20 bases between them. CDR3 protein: CASGLATGGEQVAFF. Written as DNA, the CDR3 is TGTGCTAGTGGTTTGGCTACCGGGGGGGAACAAGTCGCTTTCTTT.

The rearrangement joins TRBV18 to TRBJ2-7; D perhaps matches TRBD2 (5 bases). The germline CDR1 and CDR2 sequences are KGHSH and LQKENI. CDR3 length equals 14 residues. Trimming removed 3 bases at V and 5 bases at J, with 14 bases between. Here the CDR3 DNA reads TGTGCCAGCTCACCCTATAGCGACCACCACGAGCAGTACTTC. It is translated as CASSPYSDHHEQYF.

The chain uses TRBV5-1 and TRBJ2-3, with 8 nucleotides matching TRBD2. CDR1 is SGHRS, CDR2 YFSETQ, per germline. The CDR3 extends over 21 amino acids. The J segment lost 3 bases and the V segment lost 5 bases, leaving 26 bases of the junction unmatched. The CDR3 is CASSFPGLTGGRFGGTDTQYF. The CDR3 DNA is TGCGCCAGCAGTTTTCCTGGCCTAACGGGCGGGAGGTTTGGGGGGACAGATACGCAGTATTTT.

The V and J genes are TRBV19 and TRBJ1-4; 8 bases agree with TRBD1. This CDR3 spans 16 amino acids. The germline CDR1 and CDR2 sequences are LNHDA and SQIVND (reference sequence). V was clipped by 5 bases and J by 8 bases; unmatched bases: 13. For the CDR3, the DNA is TGTGCCAGTAGTCTCACAGGGGGGGGGCCGGAAGAAAAACTGTTTTTT. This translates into CASSLTGGGPEEKLFF.